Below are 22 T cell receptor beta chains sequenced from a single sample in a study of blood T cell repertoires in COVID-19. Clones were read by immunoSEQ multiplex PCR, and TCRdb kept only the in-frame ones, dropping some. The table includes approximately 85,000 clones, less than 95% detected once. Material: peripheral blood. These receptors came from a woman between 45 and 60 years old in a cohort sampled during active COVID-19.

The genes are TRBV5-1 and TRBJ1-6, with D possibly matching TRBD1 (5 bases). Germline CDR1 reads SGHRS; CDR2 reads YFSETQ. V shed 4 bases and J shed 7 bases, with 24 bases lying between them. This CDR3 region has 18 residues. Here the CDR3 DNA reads TGCGCCAGCAGCCTATCCAGGCCAGAGGCGGGGGGGAATTCACCCCTCCACTTT. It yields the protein CASSLSRPEAGGNSPLHF.

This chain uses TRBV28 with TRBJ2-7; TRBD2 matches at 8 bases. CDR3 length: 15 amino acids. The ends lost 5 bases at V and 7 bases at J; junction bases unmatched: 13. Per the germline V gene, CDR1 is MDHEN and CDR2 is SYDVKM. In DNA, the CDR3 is TGTGCCAGCAGTCCCCGGGACGGGAGGGCCGAAGAGCAGTACTTC. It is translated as CASSPRDGRAEEQYF.

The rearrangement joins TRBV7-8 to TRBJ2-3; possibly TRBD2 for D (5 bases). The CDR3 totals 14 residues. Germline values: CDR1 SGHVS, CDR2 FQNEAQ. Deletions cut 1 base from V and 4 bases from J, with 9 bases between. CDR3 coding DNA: TGTGCCAGCAGCTTAGGCTTTAGCGCAGATACGCAGTATTTT. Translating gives CASSLGFSADTQYF.

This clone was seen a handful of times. CDR3 protein: CASSLTGTPGANVLTF. CDR3 nucleotides: TGTGCCAGCAGCTTGACAGGGACCCCCGGGGCCAACGTCCTGACTTTC. The rearrangement joins TRBV5-4 to TRBJ2-6, with D possibly matching TRBD1 (6 bases). CDR3 length: 16 amino acids. Trimming pared 1 base from V and 4 bases from J, leaving 12 bases between. Germline CDR1 SGHNT, CDR2 YYREEE (reference sequence).

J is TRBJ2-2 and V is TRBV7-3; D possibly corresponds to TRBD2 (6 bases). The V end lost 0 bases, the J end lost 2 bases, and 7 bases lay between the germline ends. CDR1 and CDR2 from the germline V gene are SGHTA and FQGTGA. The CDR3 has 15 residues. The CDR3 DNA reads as TGTGCCAGCAGCTTAACGGGGGGAAACACCGGGGAGCTGTTTTTT. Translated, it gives CASSLTGGNTGELFF.

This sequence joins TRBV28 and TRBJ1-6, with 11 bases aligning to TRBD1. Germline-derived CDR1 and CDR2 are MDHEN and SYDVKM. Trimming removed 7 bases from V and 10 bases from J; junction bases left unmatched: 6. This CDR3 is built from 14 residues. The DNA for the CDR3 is TGTGCCAGCACCGGGGGACAGGGGGACTCACCCCTCCACTTT. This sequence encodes CASTGGQGDSPLHF.

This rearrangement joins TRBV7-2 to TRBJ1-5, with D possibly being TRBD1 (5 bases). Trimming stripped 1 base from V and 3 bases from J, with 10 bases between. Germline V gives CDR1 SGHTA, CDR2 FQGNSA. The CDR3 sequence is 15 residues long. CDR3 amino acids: CASSLEGLPNQPQHF. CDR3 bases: TGTGCCAGCAGCTTAGAGGGGCTTCCCAATCAGCCCCAGCATTTT.

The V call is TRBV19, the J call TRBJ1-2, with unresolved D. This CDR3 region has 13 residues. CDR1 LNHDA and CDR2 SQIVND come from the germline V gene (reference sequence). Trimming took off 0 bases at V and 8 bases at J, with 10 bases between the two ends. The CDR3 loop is CASSIDLPGGYTF. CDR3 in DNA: TGTGCCAGTAGTATAGATCTTCCGGGAGGCTACACCTTC.

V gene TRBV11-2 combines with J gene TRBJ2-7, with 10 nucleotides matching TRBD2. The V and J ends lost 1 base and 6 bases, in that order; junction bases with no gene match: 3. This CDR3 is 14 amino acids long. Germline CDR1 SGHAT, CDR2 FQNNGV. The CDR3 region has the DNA TGTGCCAGCAGCTTAGCTCTAGCGGGAGCCGAGCAGTACTTC. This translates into CASSLALAGAEQYF.

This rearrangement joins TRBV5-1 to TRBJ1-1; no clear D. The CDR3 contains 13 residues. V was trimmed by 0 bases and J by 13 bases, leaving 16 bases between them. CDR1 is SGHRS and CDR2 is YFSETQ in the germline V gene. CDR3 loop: CASSLAPKDQDFF. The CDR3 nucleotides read TGCGCCAGCAGCTTGGCTCCTAAAGATCAGGATTTCTTT.

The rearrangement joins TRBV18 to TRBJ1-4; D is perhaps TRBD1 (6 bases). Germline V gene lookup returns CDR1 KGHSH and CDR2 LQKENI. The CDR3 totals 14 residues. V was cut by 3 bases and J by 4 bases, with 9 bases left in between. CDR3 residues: CASSPRQDNEKLFF. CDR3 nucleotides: TGTGCCAGCTCACCGCGACAGGATAATGAAAAACTGTTTTTT.

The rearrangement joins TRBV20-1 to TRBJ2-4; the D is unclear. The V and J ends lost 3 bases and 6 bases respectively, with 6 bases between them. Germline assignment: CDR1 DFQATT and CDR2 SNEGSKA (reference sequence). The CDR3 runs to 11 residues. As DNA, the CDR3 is TGCAGTGCTAGCCTAGTAAACATTCAGTACTTC. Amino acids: CSASLVNIQYF.

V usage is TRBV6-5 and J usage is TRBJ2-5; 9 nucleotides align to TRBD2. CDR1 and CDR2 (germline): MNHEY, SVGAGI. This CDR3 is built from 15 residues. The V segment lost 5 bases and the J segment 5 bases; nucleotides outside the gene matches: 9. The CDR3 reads CASSTGTSQGETQYF. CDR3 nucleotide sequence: TGTGCCAGCAGTACCGGGACTAGCCAGGGTGAGACCCAGTACTTC.

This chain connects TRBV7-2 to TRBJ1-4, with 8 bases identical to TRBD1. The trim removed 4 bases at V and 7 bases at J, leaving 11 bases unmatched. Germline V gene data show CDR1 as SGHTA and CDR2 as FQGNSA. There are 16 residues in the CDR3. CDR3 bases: TGTGCCAGCAGCTCCCCAGGGGGCAGAGAATTTGAAAAACTGTTTTTT. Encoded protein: CASSSPGGREFEKLFF.

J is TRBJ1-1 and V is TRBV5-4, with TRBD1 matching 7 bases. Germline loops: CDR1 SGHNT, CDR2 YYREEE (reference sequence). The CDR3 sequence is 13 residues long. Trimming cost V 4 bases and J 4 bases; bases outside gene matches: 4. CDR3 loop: CASSLDRFTEAFF. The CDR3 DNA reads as TGTGCCAGCAGCCTGGACAGGTTCACTGAAGCTTTCTTT.

The CDR3 DNA follows: TGTGCCAGCAGTTTGGGGGGTGTGAGCAATCAGCCCCAGCATTTT. Translated, it gives CASSLGGVSNQPQHF. The gene calls are TRBV28 and TRBJ1-5; D might be TRBD1 (5 bases). The CDR3 is made up of 15 amino acids. CDR1 MDHEN and CDR2 SYDVKM come from the germline V gene. Trimming pared 3 bases from V and 1 base from J, leaving 10 bases between.

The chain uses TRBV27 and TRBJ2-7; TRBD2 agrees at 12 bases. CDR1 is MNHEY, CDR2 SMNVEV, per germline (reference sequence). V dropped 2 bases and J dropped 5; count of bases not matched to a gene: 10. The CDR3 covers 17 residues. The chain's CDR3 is CASSLLGLAGQADEQYF. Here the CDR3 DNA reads TGTGCCAGCAGTTTACTCGGACTAGCGGGACAAGCGGACGAGCAGTACTTC.

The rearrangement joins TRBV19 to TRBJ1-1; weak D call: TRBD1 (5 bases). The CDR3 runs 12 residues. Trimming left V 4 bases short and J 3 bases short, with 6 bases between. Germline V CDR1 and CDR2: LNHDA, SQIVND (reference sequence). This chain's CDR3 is CASSKGDTEAFF. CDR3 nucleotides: TGTGCCAGTAGTAAAGGGGACACTGAAGCTTTCTTT.

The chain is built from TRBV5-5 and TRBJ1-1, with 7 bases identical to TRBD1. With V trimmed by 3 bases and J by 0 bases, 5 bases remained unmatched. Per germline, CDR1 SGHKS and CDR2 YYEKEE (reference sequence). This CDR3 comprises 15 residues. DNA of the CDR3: TGTGCCAGCAGCTATTACAGGGGAATGAACACTGAAGCTTTCTTT. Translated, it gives CASSYYRGMNTEAFF.

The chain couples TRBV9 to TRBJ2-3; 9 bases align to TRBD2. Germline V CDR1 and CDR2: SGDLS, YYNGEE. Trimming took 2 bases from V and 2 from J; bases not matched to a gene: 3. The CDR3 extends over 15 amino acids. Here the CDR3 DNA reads TGTGCCAGCAGCGTGACTAGCGGCCTCACAGATACGCAGTATTTT. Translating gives CASSVTSGLTDTQYF.

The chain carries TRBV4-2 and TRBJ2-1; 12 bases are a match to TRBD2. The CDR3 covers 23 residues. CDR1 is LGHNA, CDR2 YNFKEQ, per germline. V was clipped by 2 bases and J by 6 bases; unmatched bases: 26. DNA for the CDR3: TGTGCCAGCAGCCAAAGAAGGCCGATAGGTGCTAGCGGGAGGGCCTATGGCCCCAATGAGCAGTTCTTC. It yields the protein CASSQRRPIGASGRAYGPNEQFF.

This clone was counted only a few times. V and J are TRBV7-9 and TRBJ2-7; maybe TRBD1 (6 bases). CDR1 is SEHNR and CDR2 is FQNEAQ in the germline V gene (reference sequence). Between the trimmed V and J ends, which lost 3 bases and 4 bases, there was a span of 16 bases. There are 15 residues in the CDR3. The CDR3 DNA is TGTGCCAGCAGCTTGGACCTCGACAGGCCTTACGAGCAGTACTTC. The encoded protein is CASSLDLDRPYEQYF.